The 20 T cell receptor beta chains below all came from one sample that was sequenced in a study of blood T cell repertoires in COVID-19. Only in-frame clones appear in the TCRdb table, and some are missing; sequencing was by immunoSEQ multiplex PCR. The sample shows about 170,000 clones, roughly 90% of them seen only once. The sequencing sample was made of PBMCs or T cells enriched from blood (not recorded which). These receptors all come from a woman in her late teens or twenties who had recovered from COVID-19.

The V gene is TRBV18, the J gene TRBJ2-5, with a tentative D call TRBD2 (5 bases). V shed 3 bases and J shed 4 bases, with 15 bases lying between them. The CDR3 is 15 amino acids. The germline V gene has CDR1 KGHSH and CDR2 LQKENI. The CDR3 region is CASSPIGERGETQYF. In nucleotides, the CDR3 is TGTGCCAGCTCACCTATAGGTGAACGGGGAGAGACCCAGTACTTC.

This clone appeared a single time. CDR3 DNA: TGTGCCAGCAGCTACCCCGGACAGGGGACGTACTTC. Protein product: CASSYPGQGTYF. The V call is TRBV7-9, the J call TRBJ2-7; 9 bases match TRBD1. J gave up 12 bases and V 4 bases, and 7 bases lay outside the gene matches. The CDR3 is made up of 12 amino acids. Germline V gives CDR1 SEHNR, CDR2 FQNEAQ (reference sequence).

The V and J genes are TRBV13 and TRBJ2-5; 7 nucleotides line up with TRBD2. The trim removed 1 base at V and 11 bases at J, leaving 7 bases unmatched. The CDR3 has 13 residues. The V gene's germline CDR1 is PRHDT and CDR2 FYEKMQ (reference sequence). As DNA, the CDR3 is TGTGCCAGCAGCTTAGCTAGCGGACCTCCTCAGTACTTC. This gives the protein CASSLASGPPQYF.

The V call is TRBV28, the J call TRBJ1-1, with D hard to call. Trimming took 1 base from V and 2 from J, leaving 5 bases between them. Germline CDR1 and CDR2: MDHEN and SYDVKM. The CDR3 totals 13 residues. Here the CDR3 DNA reads TGTGCCAGCAGTTTATCTACCAACACTGAAGCTTTCTTT. This gives the protein CASSLSTNTEAFF.

The CDR3 loop reads CASSGSGLMGTEAFF. CDR3 in DNA: TGTGCCAGCAGCGGGTCGGGACTCATGGGCACTGAAGCTTTCTTT. V gene TRBV9 combines with J gene TRBJ1-1; perhaps TRBD1 as D (5 bases). Trimming took off 3 bases at V and 4 bases at J, with 16 bases between the two ends. Germline values: CDR1 SGDLS, CDR2 YYNGEE. CDR3 length: 15 residues.

The V call is TRBV27, the J call TRBJ2-2; the D gene is possibly TRBD2 (6 bases). Germline V lookup: CDR1 MNHEY, CDR2 SMNVEV (reference sequence). V lost 4 bases and J 6 bases, leaving 12 bases between the germline ends. There are 14 residues in the CDR3. CDR3 coding DNA: TGTGCCAGCAGTTCAAGGCGGGGAGCCGGGGAGCTGTTTTTT. It translates to CASSSRRGAGELFF.

The V call is TRBV3-1 (or the pseudogene TRBV3-2), the J call TRBJ2-7; D unclear. The CDR3 extends over 14 amino acids. Germline values: CDR1 LGHDT, CDR2 YNNKEL (reference sequence). Trimming pared 1 base from V and 2 bases from J, leaving 9 bases between. The CDR3 loop is CASSQARRTYEQYF. The CDR3 bases are TGTGCCAGCAGCCAAGCCCGCAGGACCTACGAGCAGTACTTC.

The chain links TRBV18 to TRBJ2-7; the match to TRBD1 covers 9 bases. The CDR3 has 15 amino acids. J lost 5 bases, V lost 0 bases, and 5 bases had no gene match. Looked up from germline, CDR1 is KGHSH and CDR2 is LQKENI. The CDR3 DNA reads as TGTGCCAGCTCACCACCATCCGGGACAGGGAACGAGCAGTACTTC. This codes for CASSPPSGTGNEQYF.

The chain carries TRBV19 and TRBJ1-6; possibly TRBD1 for D (5 bases). V was shortened by 5 bases and J by 0 bases, with 8 bases between the two germline ends. The CDR3 covers 15 residues. Germline V gene sequence: CDR1 LNHDA, CDR2 SQIVND (reference sequence). The CDR3 loop reads CASSPQGSYNSPLHF. The DNA for the CDR3 is TGTGCCAGTAGTCCTCAGGGCTCCTATAATTCACCCCTCCACTTT.

The chain uses TRBV27 and TRBJ2-3, with a tentative D call TRBD2 (6 bases). The CDR3 loop spans 17 amino acids. Per the germline V gene, CDR1 is MNHEY and CDR2 is SMNVEV (reference sequence). With 2 bases removed from V and 1 base from J, the gap between germline ends came to 16 bases. For the CDR3, the DNA is TGTGCCAGCAGTTTAAGGCCTAGCGCGACAGGCACAGATACGCAGTATTTT. This encodes CASSLRPSATGTDTQYF.

The rearrangement links TRBV27 to TRBJ2-5; possibly TRBD1 for D (5 bases). There are 13 residues in the CDR3. The ends were cut back, 6 bases at V and 5 bases at J, with 13 bases in the middle. Per the germline V gene, CDR1 is MNHEY and CDR2 is SMNVEV (reference sequence). The CDR3 region is CASSLRGAETQYF. For the CDR3, the DNA is TGTGCCAGCAGCCTTAGGGGCGCGGAGACCCAGTACTTC.

The rearrangement uses TRBV11-2 and TRBJ2-5; perhaps TRBD2 as D (5 bases). Germline values: CDR1 SGHAT, CDR2 FQNNGV. The V end lost 5 bases, the J end lost 4 bases, and 5 bases lay between the germline ends. The CDR3 extends over 11 amino acids. Here the CDR3 DNA reads TGTGCCAGCAGCCGGGGAGAGACCCAGTACTTC. Residues: CASSRGETQYF. Full variable domain (missing parts from reference TRBV11-2 and TRBJ2-5): EAGVAQSPRYKIIEKRQSVAFWCNPISGHATLYWYQQILGQGPKLLIQFQNNGVVDDSQLPKDRFSAERLKGVDSTLKIQPAKLEDSAVYLCASSRGETQYFGPGTRLLVL.

The chain is built from TRBV14 and TRBJ1-4, with a weak D call TRBD1 (5 bases). The germline V and J ends were trimmed by 0 bases and 5 bases, with 13 bases remaining between them. Germline loops: CDR1 SGHDN, CDR2 FVKESK. The CDR3 is 16 residues long. CDR3 nucleotide sequence: TGTGCCAGCAGCCAAGATGTGGAACAGGACAATGAAAAACTGTTTTTT. It encodes CASSQDVEQDNEKLFF.

This chain uses TRBV30 with TRBJ2-3; no clear D. CDR1 GTSNPN and CDR2 SVGIG come from the germline V gene (reference sequence). V lost 7 bases and J 2 bases, leaving 10 bases between the germline ends. This CDR3 region has 12 residues. CDR3 DNA: TGTGCCTCCAGAGTAGCCACAGATACGCAGTATTTT. As protein: CASRVATDTQYF.

A few counts support this clone. V gene TRBV4-1 combines with J gene TRBJ1-1; 7 bases are a match to TRBD1. This CDR3 spans 16 amino acids. Germline V gene lookup returns CDR1 MGHRA and CDR2 YSYEKL. V shed 0 bases, J shed 6 bases, and the junction held 10 bases outside the gene matches. This CDR3 reads CASSQDWAGQGAEAFF. CDR3 in DNA: TGCGCCAGCAGCCAAGATTGGGCGGGGCAGGGGGCTGAAGCTTTCTTT.

V gene TRBV7-9 combines with J gene TRBJ2-3; 9 nucleotides line up with TRBD2. The length of the CDR3 is 15 residues. The germline CDR1 and CDR2 sequences are SEHNR and FQNEAQ (reference sequence). Germline trimming cut 3 bases from V and 7 bases from J; bases unmatched to any gene: 8. The CDR3 reads CASSLGLAGRNTQYF. The CDR3 DNA follows: TGTGCCAGCAGCTTGGGTCTAGCGGGAAGGAATACGCAGTATTTT. The full variable domain, rest sourced from reference TRBV7-9 and TRBJ2-3, is DTGVSQNPRHKITKRGQNVTFRCDPISEHNRLYWYRQTLGQGPEFLTYFQNEAQLEKSRLLSDRFSAERPKGSFSTLEIQRTEQGDSAMYLCASSLGLAGRNTQYFGPGTRLTVL.

V is TRBV6-1 and J is TRBJ1-1; D perhaps matches TRBD1 (5 bases). The germline V gene has CDR1 MNHNS and CDR2 SASEGT. Between the trimmed V and J ends, which lost 3 bases and 3 bases, there was a span of 8 bases. This CDR3 region has 13 residues. CDR3 sequence: CASSDGGDTEAFF. CDR3 coding DNA: TGTGCCAGCAGTGACGGGGGGGACACTGAAGCTTTCTTT.

Of note for this clone: Other DNA sequences in the same sample also yield this CDR3. V gene TRBV28 combines with J gene TRBJ1-2; D ambiguous. The germline CDR1 and CDR2 sequences are MDHEN and SYDVKM. The CDR3 loop spans 12 amino acids. The V end was cut by 5 bases, the J end by 4 bases, with 8 bases between. The CDR3 loop reads CASSSGSYGYTF. The DNA for the CDR3 is TGTGCCAGCAGTAGCGGGAGCTATGGCTACACCTTC.

The rearrangement links TRBV28 to TRBJ2-7, with 8 bases lining up with TRBD1. V shed 3 bases and J 12 bases; nucleotides not matched to a gene: 7. Germline CDR1 MDHEN, CDR2 SYDVKM. The CDR3 runs to 12 residues. The CDR3 protein is CASSFGQTGVYF. CDR3 bases: TGTGCCAGCAGTTTCGGCCAGACAGGGGTGTACTTC.

The chain carries TRBV7-2 and TRBJ2-1; 7 nucleotides align to TRBD1. This CDR3 region has 18 residues. CDR1 SGHTA and CDR2 FQGNSA come from the germline V gene. V dropped 5 bases and J dropped 1; count of bases not matched to a gene: 14. For the CDR3, the DNA is TGTGCCAGCAGCCGCTATCGGCCCGACAGGGCTTCCTACAATGAGCAGTTCTTC. It codes for CASSRYRPDRASYNEQFF.